This T cell receptor beta chain was recorded in a study of OX40 agonist ivuxolimab in advanced cancers. Study-level background: Ivuxolimab, which targeted the costimulatory receptor OX40 (CD134), was an agonistic, fully human IgG2 monoclonal antibody. Peripheral TCRbeta sequencing aimed to test whether ivuxolimab altered TCR sequence diversity and caused clonal T-cell expansion. Partial responses occurred in three dose-escalation patients: two with cutaneous melanoma and one with hepatocellular carcinoma. The paper describes the monotherapy dose-escalation part (N ≈ 52 patients) of the phase I trial of ivuxolimab. Intravenous ivuxolimab was administered to patients every 2 weeks at six dose levels: 0.01, 0.1, 0.3, 1.5, 3 and 10 mg/kg. Patients were allowed to have had prior anti-PD-1, anti-PD-L1 or anti-CTLA-4 therapy, and 30% to 40% of the dose-escalation patients had been treated with checkpoint inhibitors. In the dose-escalation cohort, approximately 82% of patients were male, and the mean age was around 65 years with a range of 23 to 79. Among the 50 to 55 dose-escalation patients, about 20 had hepatocellular carcinoma, approximately 15 melanoma, 9 renal cell carcinoma and 9 head and neck cancer.

For CDR1 and CDR2, the germline V gene lists KGHSH and LQKENI. V loses 6 bases, J loses 1 base, and the germline ends lie 12 bases apart. Its CDR3 holds 14 amino acids, cysteine through phenylalanine. The CDR3 DNA has 42 bases and is translated from base 1. Genomic DNA was extracted from sorted cells for sequencing of the TCRbeta CDR3 region. TCRbeta CDR3 regions were sequenced using the immunoSEQ Assay. Imported from immuneACCESS, the table was reduced by TCRdb to in-frame sequences with V and J called. These copies leave out some clones; in studies compared against another copy, an unresolved V gene accounts for under half, and the cause of the remainder is not known. This sample holds around 90,000 clones; 80% to 90% were observed only once. The ten top clones hold about 4.6% of the sample. The trial excluded patients who had a history of autoimmune disease or were on systemic immunosuppression. Peripheral blood for TCR sequencing was collected from all dose cohorts at baseline, on cycle 4 day 1, and on cycle 7 day 1. Samples came from an open-label, multicenter, first-in-human phase I dose-escalation trial of ivuxolimab. The trial enrolled adults with locally advanced or metastatic head and neck squamous cell, hepatocellular, melanoma or renal cell carcinoma. CD4+ and CD8+ T cells were sorted separately from peripheral blood before TCR sequencing.

Overall results and qualifications from the work: After ivuxolimab, CD8+ T cells had more expanded clones than CD4+ T cells on average. Low levels of normalized T-cell clonal expansion were also shown by some nonresponding patients. The antigen specificity of the peripheral T cells that underwent clonal expansion was not determined. In the 0.1-3.0 mg/kg groups, partial responders were among the patients with the lowest normalized peripheral clonal expansion, particularly in CD8+ T cells. Clonal expansion of both CD4+ and CD8+ blood T cells was observed from baseline to week 6 at doses 0.1 to 3.0 mg/kg.

This clone is a singleton in its sample. Its binding antigen is unknown. No much larger clone exists at a distance of one base, and base qualities are not known. The source of this sequence is an adult with an advanced solid tumor such as melanoma, head and neck, liver or kidney cancer. Sequences were derived from CD4+ or CD8+ T cells sorted from blood, sampled in a trial of the OX40 agonist ivuxolimab. The chain is assembled from TRBV18 and TRBJ1-1; TRBD1 could be the D gene, as 5 bases match. Read as DNA, the sequence is TGTGCCAGCTCGCCGCGGGACGGGAACACTGAAGCTTTCTTT. This yields the protein CASSPRDGNTEAFF.